One and the same sample provided the 9 T cell receptor beta chains below, sequenced in a study of T cell changes during pregnancy in multiple sclerosis. Some clones are missing from TCRdb's copy, which holds only in-frame ones; the method was immunoSEQ multiplex PCR. This sample yields some 81,000 clones, of which 75% to 90% are seen a single time; 1.9% belongs to the top ten. The source material was peripheral blood, sampled before pregnancy. The receptors were sampled from a female donor with multiple sclerosis, enrolled in a pregnancy study.

The chain has TRBV11-1 and TRBJ2-7, with 9 nucleotides matching TRBD1. In germline, CDR1 is SGHAT, CDR2 FQDESV (reference sequence). The ends lost 1 base at V and 2 bases at J; junction bases unmatched: 3. The CDR3 extends over 15 amino acids. This CDR3 reads CASSLGQGDPYEQYF. CDR3 nucleotide sequence: TGTGCCAGCAGCTTAGGACAGGGGGACCCCTACGAGCAGTACTTC.

The chain recombines TRBV5-4 with TRBJ2-7, with TRBD2 matching 7 bases. Germline CDR1 is SGHNT and CDR2 is YYREEE (reference sequence). This CDR3 contains 12 residues. The V and J ends lost 0 bases and 9 bases, in that order; junction bases with no gene match: 3. This chain's CDR3 is CASSLAGGWQYF. CDR3 sequence (DNA): TGTGCCAGCAGCTTGGCCGGGGGGTGGCAGTACTTC.

V usage is TRBV4-1 and J usage is TRBJ1-2; TRBD1 matches at 9 bases. The CDR3 covers 15 residues. Trimming removed 4 bases from V and 6 bases from J; junction bases left unmatched: 9. Germline values: CDR1 MGHRA, CDR2 YSYEKL. The CDR3 DNA follows: TGCGCCAGCAGCCTCAATCGCGACAGGGGGAATGGCTACACCTTC. It specifies CASSLNRDRGNGYTF.

This clone was detected only a few times. DNA for the CDR3: TGTGCCAGCAGTGAAGACGGGGGGCGAGATACGCAGTATTTT. It specifies CASSEDGGRDTQYF. The chain recombines TRBV6-4 with TRBJ2-3; a possible D gene is TRBD2 (7 bases). The germline V gene has CDR1 MRHNA and CDR2 SNTAGT. The CDR3 totals 14 residues. V was trimmed by 3 bases and J by 5 bases, leaving 12 bases between them.

The chain links TRBV10-3 to TRBJ1-4, with D possibly TRBD1 on 5 matching bases. The CDR3 has 17 residues. Trimming stripped 0 bases from V and 4 bases from J, with 15 bases between. Looked up from germline, CDR1 is ENHRY and CDR2 is SYGVKD. CDR3 sequence (DNA): TGTGCCATCAGTGAGTCATCGGCAGGGCGCATTAATGAAAAACTGTTTTTT. Its translation: CAISESSAGRINEKLFF.

The genes are TRBV5-6 and TRBJ2-3; D perhaps matches TRBD2 (6 bases). CDR3 size: 17 residues. In germline, CDR1 is SGHDT, CDR2 YYEEEE. V was pared by 4 bases and J by 2 bases, with 20 bases between. CDR3 nucleotides: TGTGCCAGCAGCAACTTAAAAATAGCGGATCTCACAGATACGCAGTATTTT. Translating it yields CASSNLKIADLTDTQYF. Full variable domain (outside the CDR3, taken from reference TRBV5-6 and TRBJ2-3): DAGVTQSPTHLIKTRGQQVTLRCSPKSGHDTVSWYQQALGQGPQFIFQYYEEEERQRGNFPDRFSGHQFPNYSSELNVNALLLGDSALYLCASSNLKIADLTDTQYFGPGTRLTVL.

The CDR3 DNA follows: TGCGCCAGCAAGGACACTACGAACACCGGGGAGCTGTTTTTT. It yields the protein CASKDTTNTGELFF. V and J are TRBV10-1 and TRBJ2-2; a possible D gene is TRBD1 (5 bases). V was pared by 7 bases and J by 0 bases, with 9 bases between. This CDR3 region has 14 residues. Per the germline V gene, CDR1 is WNHNN and CDR2 is SYGVQD (reference sequence).

V gene TRBV13 combines with J gene TRBJ2-2, with 7 positions matching TRBD2. There are 16 residues in the CDR3. The V gene end was trimmed by 6 bases and the J gene end by 3 bases; junction bases not matched to a gene: 10. Germline CDR1 PRHDT, CDR2 FYEKMQ (reference sequence). The CDR3 spells CASRTFRDYHTGELFF. CDR3 DNA: TGTGCCAGCAGAACTTTCCGGGACTACCACACCGGGGAGCTGTTTTTT.

The rearrangement uses TRBV9 and TRBJ1-1; D gene uncertain. V was cut by 1 base and J by 3 bases, with 10 bases left in between. Germline V lookup: CDR1 SGDLS, CDR2 YYNGEE. This CDR3 region has 14 residues. CDR3 in amino acids: CASSVIGRDTEAFF. The CDR3 region has the DNA TGTGCCAGCAGCGTAATAGGTCGGGACACTGAAGCTTTCTTT.